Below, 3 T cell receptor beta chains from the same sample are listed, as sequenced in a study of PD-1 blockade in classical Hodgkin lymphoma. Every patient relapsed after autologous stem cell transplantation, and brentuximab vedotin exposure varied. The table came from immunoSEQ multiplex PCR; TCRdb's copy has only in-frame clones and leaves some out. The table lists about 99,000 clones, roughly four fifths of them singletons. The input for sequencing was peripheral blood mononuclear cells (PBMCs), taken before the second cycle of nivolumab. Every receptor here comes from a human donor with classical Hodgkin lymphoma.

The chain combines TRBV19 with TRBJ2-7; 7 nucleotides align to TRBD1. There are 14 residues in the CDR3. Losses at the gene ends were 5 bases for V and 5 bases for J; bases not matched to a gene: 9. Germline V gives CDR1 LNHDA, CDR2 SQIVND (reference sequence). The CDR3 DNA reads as TGTGCCAGTAGTGCACCCGGACAGGTCAACGAGCAGTACTTC. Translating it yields CASSAPGQVNEQYF.

The CDR3 DNA follows: TGCGCCAGCAGCGACCTGGGCGAGCAGTACTTC. It is translated as CASSDLGEQYF. V is TRBV5-1 and J is TRBJ2-7; D unresolved. V was trimmed by 4 bases and J by 6 bases, leaving 8 bases between them. The CDR3 has 11 amino acids. Germline V CDR1 and CDR2: SGHRS, YFSETQ.

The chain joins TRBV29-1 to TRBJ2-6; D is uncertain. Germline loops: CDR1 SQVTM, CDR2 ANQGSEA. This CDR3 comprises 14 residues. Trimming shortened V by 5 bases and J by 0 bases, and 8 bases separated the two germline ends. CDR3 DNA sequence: TGCAGCGTTCGGTCGGCCTCTGGGGCCAACGTCCTGACTTTC. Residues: CSVRSASGANVLTF. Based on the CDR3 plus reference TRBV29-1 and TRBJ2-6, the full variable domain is SAVISQKPSRDICQRGTSLTIQCQVDSQVTMMFWYRQQPGQSLTLIATANQGSEATYESGFVIDKFPISRPNLTFSTLTVSNMSPEDSSIYLCSVRSASGANVLTFGAGSRLTVL.